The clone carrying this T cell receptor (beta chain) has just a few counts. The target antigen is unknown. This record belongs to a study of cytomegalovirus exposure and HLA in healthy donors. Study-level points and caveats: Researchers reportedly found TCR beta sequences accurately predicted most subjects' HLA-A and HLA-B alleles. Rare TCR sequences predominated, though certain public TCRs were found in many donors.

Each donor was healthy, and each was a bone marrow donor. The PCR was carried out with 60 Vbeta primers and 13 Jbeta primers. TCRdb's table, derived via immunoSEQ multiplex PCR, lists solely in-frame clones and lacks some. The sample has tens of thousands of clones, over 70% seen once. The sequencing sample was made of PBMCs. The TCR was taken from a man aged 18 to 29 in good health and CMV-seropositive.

The CDR3 here is CASTQGRVTEAFF. The CDR3 DNA reads TGTGCCAGCACCCAGGGTCGGGTCACTGAAGCTTTCTTT. This chain joins TRBV6-5 and TRBJ1-1, with TRBD1 as a possible D gene (5 bases). The V end was cut by 7 bases, the J end by 4 bases, with 13 bases between. CDR3 length: 13 residues. The germline CDR1 and CDR2 sequences are MNHEY and SVGAGI.